One sample yielded the 8 T cell receptor beta chains listed below, sequenced in a study of shared clonotypes between healthy human individuals. Only in-frame clones appear in the TCRdb table, and some are missing; sequencing was by immunoSEQ multiplex PCR. Here the sample spans 2 million to 2.5 million clones, 95% being singletons. Sequenced material: naive CD4+ T cells sorted from blood. The sample's subset: CD45RA+ positively selected. The origin of the receptors is a man aged 18 to 29 in good health.

The chain joins TRBV30 to TRBJ1-6; unclear D gene. Germline CDR1 GTSNPN, CDR2 SVGIG (reference sequence). Trimming removed 4 bases at V and 3 bases at J, with 19 bases between. The CDR3 is 17 amino acids. The DNA for the CDR3 is TGTGCCTGGACCATCCCGGCGTATGGAGGCTATAATTCACCCCTCCACTTT. Its translation: CAWTIPAYGGYNSPLHF.

This chain connects TRBV5-5 to TRBJ1-4; possible D gene TRBD1, 5 bases. The V and J ends lost 2 bases and 7 bases respectively, with 15 bases between them. This CDR3 comprises 15 residues. CDR1 and CDR2 (germline): SGHKS, YYEKEE (reference sequence). CDR3 nucleotide sequence: TGTGCCAGCAGCTTACTCACAGGAGGGTCTGAAAAACTGTTTTTT. Its translation is CASSLLTGGSEKLFF.

V usage is TRBV30 and J usage is TRBJ1-6; D not certain. The CDR3 loop spans 13 amino acids. V was clipped by 4 bases and J by 10 bases, with 14 bases between them. Germline CDR1 is GTSNPN and CDR2 is SVGIG (reference sequence). The CDR3 sequence is CAWTHPLASPLHF. Here the CDR3 DNA reads TGTGCCTGGACCCATCCCCTCGCGTCACCCCTCCACTTT.

The chain combines TRBV7-2 with TRBJ1-1; tentative D call: TRBD1 (6 bases). Germline CDR1 and CDR2: SGHTA and FQGNSA. The CDR3 loop spans 14 amino acids. With 3 bases removed from V and 0 bases from J, the gap between germline ends came to 8 bases. This CDR3 reads CASSFGQLNTEAFF. CDR3 coding DNA: TGTGCCAGCAGCTTCGGACAGCTGAACACTGAAGCTTTCTTT.

With regard to this clone: The junction departs from germline at one end; a sequencing error may be responsible. The chain couples TRBV2 to TRBJ2-7; 11 positions agree with TRBD1. The CDR3 loop spans 13 amino acids. CDR1 and CDR2 from the germline V gene are SNHLY and FYNNEI. The DNA for the CDR3 is TGTGCCAGCAGTGGCTACCTGGACAGGGGGCAGCACTTC. This gives the protein CASSGYLDRGQHF.

The chain is built from TRBV6-1 and TRBJ2-5, with D possibly being TRBD1 (5 bases). Germline values: CDR1 MNHNS, CDR2 SASEGT. The CDR3 contains 17 residues. Trimming took 4 bases from V and 0 from J, leaving 18 bases between them. The CDR3 is CASSGRRQSMYQETQYF. The CDR3 DNA reads TGTGCCAGCAGTGGACGGCGACAGTCGATGTACCAAGAGACCCAGTACTTC.

This chain joins TRBV19 and TRBJ2-1; the match to TRBD2 covers 12 bases. From germline, CDR1 is LNHDA and CDR2 SQIVND (reference sequence). The CDR3 spans 14 residues. The junction had 7 bases not matched to a gene; V was cut back by 10 bases and J by 6 bases. DNA for the CDR3: TGTGCCACTAATCTAGCGGGAGGGCCCAATGAGCAGTTCTTC. This gives the protein CATNLAGGPNEQFF.

Remarks on this clone: Mismatch with germline at one junction end may stem from a read error. The genes are TRBV5-5 and TRBJ2-5; D might be TRBD1 (6 bases). Germline CDR1 is SGHKS and CDR2 is YYEKEE (reference sequence). The CDR3 sequence is 15 residues long. The CDR3 is CASSLDSWYQETQYF. CDR3 in DNA: TGTGCCAGCAGTTTGGACAGCTGGTACCAAGAGACCCAGTACTTC.